One sample yielded the 10 T cell receptor beta chains listed below, sequenced in a study of OX40 agonist ivuxolimab in advanced cancers. The data were produced by immunoSEQ multiplex PCR, yet TCRdb's version contains in-frame clones alone and is incomplete. The sample includes more than 75,000 clones, approximately 86% seen only once; the top ten take 0.8% to 1%. The material sequenced was CD4+ or CD8+ T cells sorted from blood, taken in a trial of the OX40 agonist ivuxolimab. Receptors were obtained from an adult with an advanced solid tumor such as melanoma, head and neck, liver or kidney cancer.

The rearrangement joins TRBV4-2 to TRBJ2-2; 7 bases match TRBD2. Germline CDR1 LGHNA, CDR2 YNFKEQ. The CDR3 spans 16 residues. The junction had 7 bases not matched to a gene; V was cut back by 0 bases and J by 6 bases. The CDR3 DNA follows: TGTGCCAGCAGCCAAGATCTAGGACTAGGGTCCGGGGAGCTGTTTTTT. Translated: CASSQDLGLGSGELFF.

This clone has a handful of counts. V and J are TRBV2 and TRBJ2-3; 9 nucleotides match TRBD2. Germline V gene lookup returns CDR1 SNHLY and CDR2 FYNNEI. J lost 5 bases, V lost 3 bases, and 12 bases had no gene match. The CDR3 has 17 amino acids. CDR3: CASSEGAGGLLKDTQYF. In DNA, the CDR3 is TGTGCCAGCAGTGAGGGAGCGGGGGGCCTATTAAAAGATACGCAGTATTTT.

As DNA, the CDR3 is TGCGCCAGCAGGGCACAGAGCTCGCAAGAGACCCAGTACTTC. Its translation is CASRAQSSQETQYF. The rearrangement links TRBV5-1 to TRBJ2-5; D not resolved. V was clipped by 5 bases and J by 2 bases, with 13 bases between them. From germline, CDR1 is SGHRS and CDR2 YFSETQ. The CDR3 covers 14 residues.

The chain recombines TRBV18 with TRBJ2-3, with 7 bases aligning to TRBD1. CDR3 length equals 14 residues. The V segment lost 0 bases and the J segment 4 bases; nucleotides outside the gene matches: 1. CDR1 and CDR2 (germline): KGHSH, LQKENI. The CDR3 region is CASSPPGGADTQYF. CDR3 coding DNA: TGTGCCAGCTCACCACCAGGGGGCGCAGATACGCAGTATTTT.

V is TRBV19 and J is TRBJ2-2; 11 bases fit TRBD2. With V trimmed by 5 bases and J by 1 base, 9 bases remained unmatched. Germline-derived CDR1 and CDR2 are LNHDA and SQIVND (reference sequence). This CDR3 is built from 18 residues. Written as DNA, the CDR3 is TGTGCCAGTAGTCGACCGGGACTAGCGGCAATGAACACCGGGGAGCTGTTTTTT. It encodes CASSRPGLAAMNTGELFF.

The V call is TRBV13, the J call TRBJ2-6; no clear D. This CDR3 spans 17 amino acids. Germline V lookup: CDR1 PRHDT, CDR2 FYEKMQ (reference sequence). Trimming cost V 2 bases and J 0 bases, with 11 bases left between them. Written as DNA, the CDR3 is TGTGCCAGCAGCTTATGGTCCGGGCACTCTGGGGCCAACGTCCTGACTTTC. Encoded protein: CASSLWSGHSGANVLTF. The full variable domain, in which reference TRBV13 and TRBJ2-6 provide the parts outside the CDR3, is AAGVIQSPRHLIKEKRETATLKCYPIPRHDTVYWYQQGPGQDPQFLISFYEKMQSDKGSIPDRFSAQQFSDYHSELNMSSLELGDSALYFCASSLWSGHSGANVLTFGAGSRLTVL.

This rearrangement joins TRBV5-1 to TRBJ1-6, with TRBD1 as a possible D gene (6 bases). Germline CDR1 reads SGHRS; CDR2 reads YFSETQ. The length of the CDR3 is 18 residues. V was pared by 5 bases and J by 4 bases, with 22 bases between. CDR3 in DNA: TGCGCCAGCAGTCGGGCTCGGGGGCCGCGGGGTTATAATTCACCCCTCCACTTT. Amino acids: CASSRARGPRGYNSPLHF.

This chain joins TRBV5-1 and TRBJ2-3; D remains ambiguous. Deletions cut 2 bases from V and 0 bases from J, with 7 bases between. The CDR3 is made up of 14 amino acids. The germline gives CDR1 SGHRS, CDR2 YFSETQ. The CDR3 coding sequence is TGCGCCAGCAGCTTATCGGACAGCACAGATACGCAGTATTTT. Protein sequence: CASSLSDSTDTQYF.

This clone was recorded only once. This chain connects TRBV9 to TRBJ2-3; TRBD1 agrees at 7 bases. V gave up 2 bases and J gave up 2 bases; unmatched junction bases: 2. The length of the CDR3 is 14 residues. Germline CDR1 reads SGDLS; CDR2 reads YYNGEE. The CDR3 loop reads CASSVGQITDTQYF. CDR3 nucleotides: TGTGCCAGCAGCGTGGGACAGATCACAGATACGCAGTATTTT.

The chain carries TRBV18 and TRBJ2-5; 10 nucleotides agree with TRBD2. CDR1 and CDR2 (germline): KGHSH, LQKENI. The CDR3 length is 15 residues. V trimming: 3 bases; J trimming: 1 base; junction bases outside the gene matches: 2. The CDR3 DNA is TGTGCCAGCTCACCGGGACTAGCGTTCCAAGAGACCCAGTACTTC. It yields the protein CASSPGLAFQETQYF.